This T cell receptor beta chain was recorded in a study of blood T cell repertoires in COVID-19. Study-wide context: The study drew acute and convalescent COVID-19 samples from the United States, Italy and Spain. Sample material is recorded as cDNA or gDNA derived from T cells, B-cell-depleted T cells, or PBMCs.

CDR1 is SGHAT and CDR2 is FQNNGV in the germline V gene. V lost 4 bases, J lost 3 bases, and 2 bases stayed unmatched. This CDR3 is 13 amino acids long. Authors' processing steps: Using reference gene primer amplification, nucleated cell counts were estimated. The assay was immunoSEQ multiplex PCR, and TCRdb's table has in-frame clones only and misses some. V and J calls plus clone size are reproduced from that table; the DNA served to infer D and trimming. The table lists over 350,000 clones, roughly 90% of them singletons. The receptor was derived from a woman in her twenties or thirties with active or convalescent COVID-19. The chain combines TRBV11-2 with TRBJ2-5, with 7 bases matching TRBD1. The source material was peripheral blood. The CDR3 region is CASSWDSEETQYF. CDR3 bases: TGTGCCAGCAGCTGGGACAGCGAAGAGACCCAGTACTTC.